Following are 26 T cell receptor beta chains from one sample sequenced in a study of blood T cell repertoires in COVID-19. Using immunoSEQ multiplex PCR, the repertoire was profiled, and TCRdb retains in-frame clones only, with some absent. The table has 140,000 to 150,000 clones, 81% seen once. The sample consisted of peripheral blood. Receptors were obtained from a human donor in a cohort sampled during active COVID-19.

The chain couples TRBV19 to TRBJ1-1, with 8 bases aligning to TRBD1. Germline-derived CDR1 and CDR2 are LNHDA and SQIVND (reference sequence). The CDR3 totals 17 residues. Germline trimming cut 3 bases from V and 1 base from J; bases unmatched to any gene: 10. The CDR3 nucleotides are TGTGCCAGTAGTATTGGACAGGGACGGGTAACGAACACTGAAGCTTTCTTT. This encodes CASSIGQGRVTNTEAFF.

The rearrangement uses TRBV7-9 and TRBJ2-5; 11 nucleotides align to TRBD2. Germline values: CDR1 SEHNR, CDR2 FQNEAQ (reference sequence). This CDR3 contains 17 residues. The J segment lost 1 base and the V segment lost 5 bases, leaving 9 bases of the junction unmatched. CDR3: CASSPWGTSGAQETQYF. CDR3 coding DNA: TGTGCCAGCAGCCCGTGGGGGACTAGCGGAGCCCAAGAGACCCAGTACTTC.

The chain couples TRBV5-4 to TRBJ2-1, with D possibly being TRBD1 (6 bases). V was clipped by 0 bases and J by 4 bases, with 14 bases between them. The CDR3 sequence is 16 residues long. Germline V gene sequence: CDR1 SGHNT, CDR2 YYREEE (reference sequence). The CDR3 protein is CASSLEATGRYNEQFF. CDR3 sequence (DNA): TGTGCCAGCAGCTTGGAGGCGACAGGCCGTTACAATGAGCAGTTCTTC.

The V gene is TRBV4-3, the J gene TRBJ2-2; TRBD1 is a possible D gene (5 bases). Germline V gives CDR1 LGHNA, CDR2 YSLEER. Trimming shortened V by 0 bases and J by 6 bases, and 11 bases separated the two germline ends. The CDR3 contains 15 residues. CDR3 region: CASSQEVGRAGELFF. CDR3 nucleotide sequence: TGCGCCAGCAGCCAAGAGGTGGGGCGCGCCGGGGAGCTGTTTTTT.

V is TRBV2 and J is TRBJ1-5; 10 bases align to TRBD1. CDR1 SNHLY and CDR2 FYNNEI come from the germline V gene. The CDR3 loop spans 14 amino acids. Trimming removed 7 bases from V and 4 bases from J; junction bases left unmatched: 4. The CDR3 sequence is CASKGGQGNQPQHF. CDR3 DNA sequence: TGTGCCAGCAAGGGGGGACAGGGGAATCAGCCCCAGCATTTT.

The rearrangement joins TRBV2 to TRBJ2-7; the match to TRBD1 covers 9 bases. Per the germline V gene, CDR1 is SNHLY and CDR2 is FYNNEI. V was clipped by 1 base and J by 7 bases; unmatched bases: 8. There are 15 residues in the CDR3. CDR3 sequence (DNA): TGTGCCAGCAGTGAAGGAGGGGACAGGGTGGGGGAGCAGTACTTC. Protein: CASSEGGDRVGEQYF.

V usage is TRBV19 and J usage is TRBJ2-7; 8 bases map to TRBD1. J was trimmed by 3 bases and V by 3 bases; bases with no gene match: 1. Germline CDR1 and CDR2: LNHDA and SQIVND (reference sequence). The CDR3 runs to 13 residues. The CDR3 loop is CASSIGQGYEQYF. In DNA form, the CDR3 reads TGTGCCAGTAGTATTGGACAGGGCTACGAGCAGTACTTC.

This clone was seen only once. The gene calls are TRBV7-8 and TRBJ2-7, with D possibly matching TRBD2 (6 bases). V was trimmed by 5 bases and J by 6 bases, leaving 11 bases between them. The CDR3 has 12 residues. The germline V gene encodes CDR1 SGHVS and CDR2 FQNEAQ. The chain's CDR3 is CASSRDFGEQYF. In nucleotides, the CDR3 is TGTGCCAGCAGCCGGGACTTCGGCGAGCAGTACTTC.

This chain links TRBV14 with TRBJ2-2; 8 bases map to TRBD2. Germline loops: CDR1 SGHDN, CDR2 FVKESK. With 0 bases clipped from V and 7 bases from J, the junction kept 1 base outside the gene matches. The CDR3 contains 14 residues. This CDR3 reads CASSQELADGELFF. DNA of the CDR3: TGTGCCAGCAGCCAAGAACTAGCGGACGGGGAGCTGTTTTTT.

V and J are TRBV24-1 and TRBJ2-7; the match to TRBD1 covers 10 bases. CDR1 and CDR2 (germline): KGHDR, SFDVKD. J lost 2 bases, V lost 2 bases, and 2 bases had no gene match. There are 15 residues in the CDR3. In DNA form, the CDR3 reads TGTGCCACCAGTGATTCCGGGACAGGGGCCTACGAGCAGTACTTC. Amino acids: CATSDSGTGAYEQYF.

The chain couples TRBV7-2 to TRBJ2-3; 9 bases are a match to TRBD2. The CDR3 has 16 amino acids. Germline V gene data show CDR1 as SGHTA and CDR2 as FQGNSA. After removal of 8 bases from V and 0 bases from J, the junction contained 9 bases not matched to a gene. The CDR3 DNA reads as TGTGCCAGCGGTAGGGGAAGCGGGGGGAGCACAGATACGCAGTATTTT. This translates into CASGRGSGGSTDTQYF.

The chain joins TRBV6-2 or TRBV6-3 to TRBJ1-5; 9 bases agree with TRBD1. This CDR3 spans 18 amino acids. V trimming: 5 bases; J trimming: 0 bases; junction bases outside the gene matches: 11. From germline, CDR1 is MNHEY and CDR2 SVGEGT. CDR3 bases: TGTGCCAGCAGTCGGGACAGGGCGAAAGGAAATAGCAATCAGCCCCAGCATTTT. Protein: CASSRDRAKGNSNQPQHF.

J is TRBJ2-3 and V is TRBV29-1, with D unclear. Trimming removed 5 bases from V and 9 bases from J, with 9 bases in between. This CDR3 has 10 residues. CDR1 SQVTM and CDR2 ANQGSEA come from the germline V gene. The CDR3 bases are TGCAGCGTTATTACTCTCACGCAGTATTTT. Amino acids: CSVITLTQYF.

The V call is TRBV5-6, the J call TRBJ1-2; tentatively, D is TRBD1 (5 bases). Germline values: CDR1 SGHDT, CDR2 YYEEEE. Between the trimmed V and J ends, which lost 4 bases and 3 bases, there was a span of 10 bases. There are 13 residues in the CDR3. This CDR3 is CASSHWGDYGYTF. CDR3 sequence (DNA): TGTGCCAGCAGCCACTGGGGGGACTATGGCTACACCTTC.

The chain is built from TRBV18 and TRBJ2-7, with TRBD2 matching over 7 bases. The junction had 12 bases not matched to a gene; V was cut back by 6 bases and J by 4 bases. The CDR3 has 15 residues. Germline V gene sequence: CDR1 KGHSH, CDR2 LQKENI. Here the CDR3 DNA reads TGTGCCAGCTCGCCTGAATCCAGCGGGATTTACGAGCAGTACTTC. This gives the protein CASSPESSGIYEQYF.

V gene TRBV9 combines with J gene TRBJ2-5; the match to TRBD1 covers 7 bases. The J call may be wrong; the DNA end is better matched by TRBJ2-7. This CDR3 is built from 15 residues. Germline-derived CDR1 and CDR2 are SGDLS and YYNGEE. In DNA, the CDR3 is TGTGCCAGCAGCGGATGGACAGGTAGTTCCTACGAGCAGTACTTC. This translates into CASSGWTGSSYEQYF.

This clone was seen just once. The chain recombines TRBV11-2 with TRBJ1-3; D is ambiguous. Looked up from germline, CDR1 is SGHAT and CDR2 is FQNNGV. CDR3 size: 19 residues. V dropped 3 bases and J dropped 2 bases, with 23 bases sitting between them. As DNA, the CDR3 is TGTGCCAGCAGCTTGTTGGCGTCCGAGGTCTTAACTCCTGGAAACACCATATATTTT. Amino acid sequence: CASSLLASEVLTPGNTIYF.

The chain links TRBV21-1 to TRBJ2-7; TRBD1, the D gene given by the table, was not confirmed from the DNA. TRBV21-1 counts as a pseudogene. CDR3 length equals 16 residues. The DNA of the CDR3 is TGTGCCAGCAGCAAAAACGAGTGGGACAGGGTGTACGAGCAGTACTTC. It is translated as CASSKNEWDRVYEQYF.

J is TRBJ2-3 and V is TRBV5-4; TRBD2 matches at 8 bases. Germline trimming cut 2 bases from V and 3 bases from J; bases unmatched to any gene: 5. Germline CDR1 reads SGHNT; CDR2 reads YYREEE (reference sequence). CDR3 size: 15 residues. The CDR3 nucleotides read TGTGCCAGCAGCTTACCGGGGGGGGGAACAGATACGCAGTATTTT. Translated: CASSLPGGGTDTQYF.

The chain joins TRBV7-2 to TRBJ1-2; no clear D gene. Trimming removed 5 bases from V and 8 bases from J, with 9 bases in between. Germline CDR1 SGHTA, CDR2 FQGNSA. The CDR3 length is 11 residues. In nucleotides, the CDR3 is TGTGCCAGCAGCCCCCTCCGGGGCTACACCTTC. It codes for CASSPLRGYTF. The full variable domain, completed using reference TRBV7-2 and TRBJ1-2, is GAGVSQSPSNKVTEKGKDVELRCDPISGHTALYWYRQSLGQGLEFLIYFQGNSAPDKSGLPSDRFSAERTGGSVSTLTIQRTQQEDSAVYLCASSPLRGYTFGSGTRLTVV.

V and J are TRBV6-5 and TRBJ2-2, with D uncertain. The germline CDR1 and CDR2 sequences are MNHEY and SVGAGI. This CDR3 spans 11 amino acids. Deletions cut 7 bases from V and 7 bases from J, with 7 bases between. The chain's CDR3 is CASTSLGELFF. The CDR3 bases are TGTGCCAGCACCTCTCTCGGGGAGCTGTTTTTT.

The rearrangement joins TRBV28 to TRBJ2-5; 10 bases line up with TRBD2. The CDR3 has 15 amino acids. V shed 5 bases, J shed 1 base, and the junction held 4 bases outside the gene matches. The V gene's germline CDR1 is MDHEN and CDR2 SYDVKM. Here the CDR3 DNA reads TGTGCCAGCAGTCTAGCGGGAGCGGTCCAAGAGACCCAGTACTTC. It specifies CASSLAGAVQETQYF.

The V and J genes are TRBV4-3 and TRBJ2-6; TRBD1 is a possible D gene (7 bases). Germline assignment: CDR1 LGHNA and CDR2 YSLEER. The V end lost 0 bases, the J end lost 2 bases, and 14 bases lay between the germline ends. The CDR3 has 18 amino acids. CDR3 protein: CASSQDLGGTAGANVLTF. The CDR3 coding sequence is TGCGCCAGCAGCCAAGATCTAGGGGGGACAGCTGGGGCCAACGTCCTGACTTTC.

J is TRBJ2-3 and V is TRBV5-1, with 9 bases lining up with TRBD2. CDR1 SGHRS and CDR2 YFSETQ come from the germline V gene. With V trimmed by 0 bases and J by 0 bases, 2 bases remained unmatched. This CDR3 comprises 16 residues. The CDR3 is CASSLEAGGSTDTQYF. The CDR3 DNA reads as TGCGCCAGCAGCTTGGAGGCGGGAGGGAGCACAGATACGCAGTATTTT.

The chain links TRBV24-1 to TRBJ1-1; 9 nucleotides agree with TRBD1. After removal of 4 bases from V and 4 bases from J, the junction contained 9 bases not matched to a gene. CDR1 is KGHDR, CDR2 SFDVKD, per germline. The CDR3 is 16 residues long. CDR3 coding DNA: TGTGCCACCAGTGAGTATGGGACAGGGTTCGGCACTGAAGCTTTCTTT. Protein: CATSEYGTGFGTEAFF.

The chain recombines TRBV7-2 with TRBJ2-7, with 10 bases matching TRBD2. CDR1 and CDR2 (germline): SGHTA, FQGNSA. The trim removed 5 bases at V and 6 bases at J, leaving 7 bases unmatched. This CDR3 contains 14 residues. CDR3 loop: CASSISGRAFEQYF. CDR3 DNA sequence: TGTGCCAGCAGCATAAGCGGGAGGGCCTTCGAGCAGTACTTC.